The present TCR beta chain was sequenced within a study of control samples from healthy donors and cancer patients. Profiled with immunoSEQ multiplex PCR; TCRdb holds only in-frame clones, not every one. The data contain about 190,000 clones, over 80% of them seen just once; the ten biggest clones take up more than 1.1%. This sequence originates from a man between 18 and 35 years old in good health. The sample taken for sequencing was blood.

The CDR3 region has the DNA TGTGCCAGCAGGCTGAAAGATACGCAGTATTTT. Translated: CASRLKDTQYF. The rearrangement links TRBV6-5 to TRBJ2-3, with D hard to call. Germline assignment: CDR1 MNHEY and CDR2 SVGAGI. The CDR3 loop spans 11 amino acids. V lost 6 bases and J 5 bases, leaving 6 bases between the germline ends.